Below, 4 T cell receptor beta chains from the same sample are listed, as sequenced in a study of T cell clones after liver transplantation (dated by TCRdb to the late 2010s). The library was prepared using the immunoSEQ multiplex PCR assay. Sourced from immuneACCESS, this table was stored by TCRdb with only in-frame sequences that have V and J called. A share of the clones is absent; for the studies checked, an unresolved V gene accounts for under half, and the remainder has no known explanation. This sample comprises 85,000 to 130,000 clones, more than 75% of them detected only once. The leading ten clones occupy approximately 0.93% of the sample. The sample's time point label is to be understood as: pre-transplant. The sequencing used CD4+ T cells from blood, collected before liver transplant. The receptors here all came from a human donor who received a liver transplant.

The V and J genes are TRBV27 and TRBJ2-7; 7 bases are shared with TRBD1. The ends lost 5 bases at V and 2 bases at J; junction bases unmatched: 9. The CDR3 consists of 15 residues. Germline V gene data show CDR1 as MNHEY and CDR2 as SMNVEV (reference sequence). CDR3 sequence: CASSPLGGQAYEQYF. The CDR3 DNA reads TGTGCCAGCAGTCCCCTCGGCGGACAGGCCTACGAGCAGTACTTC.

The chain recombines TRBV6-1 with TRBJ2-2; D is perhaps TRBD2 (5 bases). V was trimmed by 10 bases and J by 3 bases, leaving 9 bases between them. Germline V gives CDR1 MNHNS, CDR2 SASEGT. The CDR3 is 12 amino acids. As DNA, the CDR3 is TGTGCCATGGCGAGGGACACCGGGGAGCTGTTTTTT. This encodes CAMARDTGELFF.

The V gene is TRBV4-1, the J gene TRBJ2-5, with D perhaps matching TRBD1 (7 bases). The V and J ends lost 0 bases and 0 bases respectively, with 11 bases between them. CDR1 MGHRA and CDR2 YSYEKL come from the germline V gene. The CDR3 length is 16 residues. As DNA, the CDR3 is TGCGCCAGCAGCCAAGATTCAGGGGGGTACCAAGAGACCCAGTACTTC. Residues: CASSQDSGGYQETQYF.

The DNA of the CDR3 is TGTGCCAGCAGCTTAGGTCTCTCGAACACTGAAGCTTTCTTT. As protein: CASSLGLSNTEAFF. This sequence joins TRBV7-6 and TRBJ1-1; D call uncertain. Germline V gives CDR1 SGHVS, CDR2 FNYEAQ. V was shortened by 1 base and J by 1 base, with 7 bases between the two germline ends. The CDR3 has 14 amino acids.